This passage covers 10 T cell receptor beta chains from one sample sequenced in a study of T cells after yellow fever vaccination. TCRdb called the 5' RACE reads again in MiXCR, with one record for every CDR3 protein. The sample holds some 560,000 distinct CDR3 sequences, 17% seen once. The material sequenced was PBMCs, taken more than 4 days after the first yellow fever vaccination. Receptors were obtained from a man aged 18 to 35 who received the YFV17D yellow fever vaccine.

V usage is TRBV6-1 and J usage is TRBJ2-5; D possibly corresponds to TRBD1 (5 bases). The germline V and J ends were trimmed by 9 bases and 7 bases, with 27 bases remaining between them. Germline V lookup: CDR1 MNHNS, CDR2 SASEGT. The CDR3 spans 16 residues. Here the CDR3 DNA reads TGTGCCAGTATGCCAGCGAACCCAGGGATTTCGGGGACCCAGTACTTC. It specifies CASMPANPGISGTQYF.

The rearrangement links TRBV14 to TRBJ2-5, with D perhaps given as TRBD1 or TRBD2 (5 bases each). Trimming stripped 4 bases from V and 4 bases from J, with 10 bases between. From germline, CDR1 is SGHDN and CDR2 FVKESK. The CDR3 has 13 residues. The chain's CDR3 is CASSRGRSETQYF. As DNA, the CDR3 is TGTGCCAGCAGCCGGGGACGGTCAGAGACCCAGTACTTC.

This clonotype has ten or more counts. This chain uses TRBV6-2 or TRBV6-3 with TRBJ2-5; possibly TRBD2 for D (5 bases). The CDR3 runs to 22 residues. V was shortened by 0 bases and J by 2 bases, with 31 bases between the two germline ends. The germline V gene has CDR1 MNHEY and CDR2 SVGEGT. CDR3 in amino acids: CASSYSKWRRSGRGPEQETQYF. CDR3 coding DNA: TGTGCCAGCAGTTACTCGAAGTGGCGGAGGAGTGGCCGCGGGCCAGAACAAGAGACCCAGTACTTC.

The chain employs TRBV7-9 and TRBJ2-4; a possible D gene is TRBD2 (7 bases). CDR1 SEHNR and CDR2 FQNEAQ come from the germline V gene (reference sequence). CDR3 size: 16 residues. The V end was cut by 5 bases, the J end by 2 bases, with 16 bases between. In nucleotides, the CDR3 is TGTGCCAGCAGCCCGCCGGGGGGCGAGTCCAAAAACATTCAGTACTTC. Translation gives CASSPPGGESKNIQYF.

V usage is TRBV4-1 and J usage is TRBJ1-2; D remains unclear. The CDR3 runs to 14 residues. Trimming took off 7 bases at V and 4 bases at J, with 16 bases between the two ends. Germline V gives CDR1 MGHRA, CDR2 YSYEKL. The CDR3 spells CASIHRDHSYGYTF. Here the CDR3 DNA reads TGCGCCAGCATCCACCGAGATCACAGCTATGGCTACACCTTC.

This clonotype was counted only a few times. The rearrangement uses TRBV7-2 and TRBJ1-1; tentative D call: TRBD1 (6 bases). This CDR3 region has 17 residues. V was cut by 0 bases and J by 0 bases, with 14 bases left in between. Germline CDR1 SGHTA, CDR2 FQGNSA. The chain's CDR3 is CASSLASQGPMNTEAFF. The CDR3 region has the DNA TGTGCCAGCAGCTTAGCCTCACAGGGCCCCATGAACACTGAAGCTTTCTTT.

The chain employs TRBV12-3 or TRBV12-4 and TRBJ2-7; D is undetermined. The CDR3 consists of 11 residues. Trimming took 5 bases from V and 7 from J, leaving 9 bases between them. The DNA of the CDR3 is TGTGCCAGCAGTCCCGGTCAAGAGCAGTACTTC. This sequence encodes CASSPGQEQYF.

The chain uses TRBV30 and TRBJ2-5; D gene uncertain. The V gene's germline CDR1 is GTSNPN and CDR2 SVGIG (reference sequence). V was trimmed by 2 bases and J by 5 bases, leaving 9 bases between them. The CDR3 consists of 12 residues. The CDR3 reads CAWSRVGETQYF. The DNA of the CDR3 is TGTGCCTGGAGTAGGGTAGGGGAGACCCAGTACTTC.

This clonotype was detected many times. V gene TRBV7-9 combines with J gene TRBJ1-5, with D maybe TRBD1 (5 bases). Germline V CDR1 and CDR2: SEHNR, FQNEAQ (reference sequence). CDR3 length: 16 amino acids. Trimming stripped 0 bases from V and 2 bases from J, with 11 bases between. In nucleotides, the CDR3 is TGTGCCAGCAGCTTAGCGCCCAGGGACGGCAATCAGCCCCAGCATTTT. Translated, it gives CASSLAPRDGNQPQHF.

This chain joins TRBV27 and TRBJ2-7; D not resolved. Germline CDR1 reads MNHEY; CDR2 reads SMNVEV (reference sequence). The V gene lost 0 bases and the J gene lost 0 bases, with 9 bases spanning the gap. The CDR3 is 15 amino acids. The CDR3 DNA is TGTGCCAGCAGTTTATCCCCGCTGAGCTCCTACGAGCAGTACTTC. Translating gives CASSLSPLSSYEQYF.